The 29 T cell receptor beta chains reported below all come from one sample, sequenced in a study of shared clonotypes between healthy human individuals (dated by TCRdb to about 2020). Library preparation used the immunoSEQ multiplex PCR assay. Not all clones reach the TCRdb copy of this immuneACCESS table, which keeps in-frame sequences only. Checked studies attribute under half of the gap to unresolved V genes and leave the rest unexplained. In all, the sample holds about 2.1 million clones, and approximately 92% of those were seen once. The ten largest account for around 1.7% of the sample. CD8 naive samples were obtained by positive selection for CCR7 among CD45RO-negative cells, yielding a CD45RA+CCR7+ population from which TemRA cells were excluded. The sequenced sample was naive CD8+ T cells from PBMCs. What this sample's cell subset or site label stands for: CD45RA+CCR7+. Every receptor here comes from a young man in good health. Some clones in this sample may be carry-over from other donors' samples.

The V gene is TRBV27, the J gene TRBJ1-5; D perhaps matches TRBD1 (6 bases). CDR1 and CDR2 (germline): MNHEY, SMNVEV (reference sequence). The CDR3 extends over 15 amino acids. V gave up 5 bases and J gave up 6 bases, with 17 bases separating them. The CDR3 DNA is TGTGCCAGCAGTCCGACACCAGGGGCTAGTCAGCCCCAGCATTTT. The encoded protein is CASSPTPGASQPQHF.

The V gene is TRBV7-8, the J gene TRBJ2-1, with 10 bases identical to TRBD2. V trimming: 2 bases; J trimming: 8 bases; junction bases outside the gene matches: 6. The CDR3 length is 15 residues. The germline V gene has CDR1 SGHVS and CDR2 FQNEAQ. The CDR3 DNA reads TGTGCCAGCAGCTTAAAGCCCAGCGGGGGGGATGAGCAGTTCTTC. This sequence encodes CASSLKPSGGDEQFF.

The chain uses TRBV11-1 and TRBJ2-7, with 10 bases aligning to TRBD2. Germline V gene data show CDR1 as SGHAT and CDR2 as FQDESV (reference sequence). With V trimmed by 5 bases and J by 5 bases, 6 bases remained unmatched. CDR3 size: 14 residues. CDR3 nucleotide sequence: TGTGCCAGCAGCCCCCTAGCGGGAGTCAACGAGCAGTACTTC. Amino acids: CASSPLAGVNEQYF.

The V gene is TRBV28, the J gene TRBJ2-3, with unresolved D. The germline gives CDR1 MDHEN, CDR2 SYDVKM. This CDR3 spans 15 amino acids. V lost 3 bases, J lost 4 bases, and 14 bases lay in between. The CDR3 DNA is TGTGCCAGCAGTTTGATGGCGCCAGCCTCAGATACGCAGTATTTT. It translates to CASSLMAPASDTQYF.

This clone occurred once. This sequence joins TRBV5-1 and TRBJ2-2; D uncertain. CDR3 size: 14 residues. Germline CDR1 and CDR2: SGHRS and YFSETQ. Trimming took 1 base from V and 3 from J, leaving 7 bases between them. The DNA of the CDR3 is TGCGCCAGCAGCTTGAGGCAGGACACCGGGGAGCTGTTTTTT. Translated, it gives CASSLRQDTGELFF. Using reference TRBV5-1 and TRBJ2-2 for the parts outside the CDR3, the full variable domain is KAGVTQTPRYLIKTRGQQVTLSCSPISGHRSVSWYQQTPGQGLQFLFEYFSETQRNKGNFPGRFSGRQFSNSRSEMNVSTLELGDSALYLCASSLRQDTGELFFGEGSRLTVL.

The J gene is TRBJ2-1, the V gene TRBV4-3, with TRBD2 matching 8 bases. CDR1 and CDR2 (germline): LGHNA, YSLEER. Unmatched junction bases numbered 0, after V lost 4 bases and J lost 1 base. This CDR3 is built from 14 residues. CDR3 in DNA: TGCGCCAGCAGCCCTAGCGGGTCCTACAATGAGCAGTTCTTC. This gives the protein CASSPSGSYNEQFF.

J is TRBJ2-7 and V is TRBV9; 7 nucleotides line up with TRBD2. J was trimmed by 2 bases and V by 3 bases; bases with no gene match: 8. The CDR3 is 15 residues long. The V gene's germline CDR1 is SGDLS and CDR2 YYNGEE. The CDR3 spells CASSAGYGGTYEQYF. CDR3 DNA: TGTGCCAGCAGCGCCGGCTACGGGGGGACCTACGAGCAGTACTTC.

The DNA for the CDR3 is TGTGCCAGCAGTGAAGCGGGGGTCGACTCGGCCCAGAACACTGAAGCTTTCTTT. Protein: CASSEAGVDSAQNTEAFF. This chain joins TRBV2 and TRBJ1-1, with a possible D match to TRBD1 (5 bases). The CDR3 is 18 amino acids. The V and J ends lost 0 bases and 1 base respectively, with 18 bases between them. CDR1 is SNHLY, CDR2 FYNNEI, per germline.

The chain uses TRBV5-1 and TRBJ1-6, with a tentative D call TRBD1 (6 bases). CDR1 and CDR2 from the germline V gene are SGHRS and YFSETQ. This CDR3 has 15 residues. V lost 0 bases, J lost 9 bases, and 13 bases lay in between. The CDR3 sequence: CASSLGAGVSSPLHF. DNA for the CDR3: TGCGCCAGCAGCTTGGGGGCAGGGGTTAGTTCACCCCTCCACTTT.

The chain combines TRBV7-9 with TRBJ1-2; 7 positions match TRBD1. This CDR3 is 14 amino acids long. Trimming cost V 5 bases and J 6 bases; bases outside gene matches: 9. Germline-derived CDR1 and CDR2 are SEHNR and FQNEAQ (reference sequence). CDR3 loop: CASSQNTGTDGYTF. CDR3 DNA: TGTGCCAGCAGCCAAAACACCGGGACAGATGGCTACACCTTC.

The CDR3 DNA reads TGTGCCAGCAGCCCACGACGGGGGAGGGCCTTGTACGAGCAGTACTTC. Residues: CASSPRRGRALYEQYF. The J gene is TRBJ2-7, the V gene TRBV14, with 7 bases lining up with TRBD2. J was trimmed by 4 bases and V by 4 bases; bases with no gene match: 13. The CDR3 totals 16 residues. CDR1 is SGHDN, CDR2 FVKESK, per germline.

The chain is built from TRBV4-3 and TRBJ1-2; D ambiguous. V was trimmed by 0 bases and J by 5 bases, leaving 13 bases between them. Germline V gene lookup returns CDR1 LGHNA and CDR2 YSLEER. CDR3 size: 15 residues. The CDR3 reads CASSQEPRRSYGYTF. Here the CDR3 DNA reads TGCGCCAGCAGCCAAGAGCCCAGACGATCTTATGGCTACACCTTC.

This clone was seen a few times. The V call is TRBV5-1, the J call TRBJ1-1; D call uncertain. In germline, CDR1 is SGHRS, CDR2 YFSETQ. The CDR3 length is 15 residues. V lost 0 bases and J lost 0, with 9 bases in between. CDR3 bases: TGCGCCAGCAGCTTGGTGTCAGCTATGAACACTGAAGCTTTCTTT. Protein sequence: CASSLVSAMNTEAFF.

The V and J genes are TRBV9 and TRBJ1-2; no definite D call. V lost 4 bases to trimming and J lost 2 bases, with 12 bases between them. The CDR3 sequence is 14 residues long. Germline CDR1 is SGDLS and CDR2 is YYNGEE. CDR3 DNA: TGTGCCAGCAGCCAAGAACATCTAAACTATGGCTACACCTTC. Protein sequence: CASSQEHLNYGYTF.

The gene calls are TRBV7-9 and TRBJ1-5, with 8 bases lining up with TRBD1. The CDR3 sequence is 14 residues long. The germline V gene encodes CDR1 SEHNR and CDR2 FQNEAQ (reference sequence). J lost 6 bases, V lost 5 bases, and 6 bases had no gene match. CDR3 sequence reads: CASSPGGRGQPQHF. The CDR3 DNA follows: TGTGCCAGCAGCCCAGGGGGCAGAGGTCAGCCCCAGCATTTT.

The V gene is TRBV6-6, the J gene TRBJ2-5, with 7 bases aligning to TRBD2. Germline V lookup: CDR1 MNHNY, CDR2 SVGAGI (reference sequence). The CDR3 is 14 residues long. V gave up 4 bases and J gave up 4 bases; unmatched junction bases: 6. Here the CDR3 reads CASSSNPGGETQYF. The CDR3 region has the DNA TGTGCCAGCAGTTCCAACCCGGGAGGAGAGACCCAGTACTTC.

This chain links TRBV4-1 with TRBJ2-7, with 7 bases aligning to TRBD2. With V trimmed by 0 bases and J by 3 bases, 5 bases remained unmatched. The CDR3 spans 15 residues. The V gene's germline CDR1 is MGHRA and CDR2 YSYEKL. The CDR3 spells CASSQDDGRNYEQYF. As DNA, the CDR3 is TGCGCCAGCAGCCAAGACGACGGGAGGAACTACGAGCAGTACTTC.

V usage is TRBV7-9 and J usage is TRBJ1-2; D is undetermined. The CDR3 totals 10 residues. CDR1 and CDR2 (germline): SEHNR, FQNEAQ (reference sequence). The V gene lost 5 bases and the J gene lost 6 bases, with 4 bases spanning the gap. The CDR3 DNA reads as TGTGCCAGCAGCCCGGATGGCTACACCTTC. It codes for CASSPDGYTF.

This chain uses TRBV7-9 with TRBJ2-2, with 13 bases lining up with TRBD2. V was pared by 8 bases and J by 1 base, with 10 bases of the junction left unmatched. CDR1 and CDR2 from the germline V gene are SEHNR and FQNEAQ (reference sequence). The CDR3 consists of 18 residues. CDR3 DNA sequence: TGTGCCAGCCCCCGAACCGGGACTAGCGGGGAGAACACCGGGGAGCTGTTTTTT. Its protein product is CASPRTGTSGENTGELFF. The variable domain in full, with the rest retrieved from reference TRBV7-9 and TRBJ2-2, is DTGVSQNPRHKITKRGQNVTFRCDPISEHNRLYWYRQTLGQGPEFLTYFQNEAQLEKSRLLSDRFSAERPKGSFSTLEIQRTEQGDSAMYLCASPRTGTSGENTGELFFGEGSRLTVL.

The rearrangement links TRBV19 to TRBJ2-5, with TRBD2 as a possible D gene (6 bases). CDR3 length: 15 amino acids. Germline values: CDR1 LNHDA, CDR2 SQIVND (reference sequence). V lost 5 bases to trimming and J lost 3 bases, with 16 bases between them. The CDR3 DNA follows: TGTGCCAGTAGTTTGGATGGTCCGGGAGAAGAGACCCAGTACTTC. Its translation: CASSLDGPGEETQYF.

The CDR3 DNA is TGTGCCACCAGCTCGGGGCAGGGGGCAGAAAGGGGCTACACCTTC. Translated: CATSSGQGAERGYTF. The chain couples TRBV15 to TRBJ1-2; 8 nucleotides match TRBD1. Trimming removed 5 bases from V and 8 bases from J; junction bases left unmatched: 13. Germline CDR1 and CDR2: LNHNV and YYDKDF (reference sequence). CDR3 length equals 15 residues.

The chain links TRBV5-6 to TRBJ1-5, with D unclear. Germline V gives CDR1 SGHDT, CDR2 YYEEEE. V dropped 0 bases and J dropped 0 bases, with 4 bases sitting between them. This CDR3 is built from 14 residues. The CDR3 DNA follows: TGTGCCAGCAGCTTGGGAAATAGCAATCAGCCCCAGCATTTT. Translation gives CASSLGNSNQPQHF.

The chain recombines TRBV28 with TRBJ1-4; D gene ambiguous. The CDR3 consists of 15 residues. With 6 bases removed from V and 5 bases from J, the gap between germline ends came to 16 bases. Germline CDR1 reads MDHEN; CDR2 reads SYDVKM. The CDR3 bases are TGTGCCAGCAGCCCCATTCGTCAGCGCAATGAAAAACTGTTTTTT. Amino acids: CASSPIRQRNEKLFF.

This clone has a handful of counts. The chain combines TRBV30 with TRBJ1-2; D gene uncertain. The V end lost 4 bases, the J end lost 0 bases, and 6 bases lay between the germline ends. Germline CDR1 GTSNPN, CDR2 SVGIG (reference sequence). CDR3 length equals 12 residues. The CDR3: CAWTEANYGYTF. DNA of the CDR3: TGTGCCTGGACCGAAGCTAACTATGGCTACACCTTC.

This clone was seen only once. The chain couples TRBV30 to TRBJ2-1; tentatively, D is TRBD1 (6 bases). The CDR3 runs to 14 residues. The ends were cut back, 4 bases at V and 9 bases at J, with 19 bases in the middle. Per germline, CDR1 GTSNPN and CDR2 SVGIG (reference sequence). For the CDR3, the DNA is TGTGCCTGGAATCGGGACACATCTTGGGGTGAGCAGTTCTTC. Translation: CAWNRDTSWGEQFF.

This chain uses TRBV19 with TRBJ2-7; D possibly matches TRBD1 or TRBD2 (5 bases each). Germline V gene lookup returns CDR1 LNHDA and CDR2 SQIVND (reference sequence). V lost 6 bases and J 4 bases, leaving 13 bases between the germline ends. The CDR3 runs 13 residues. The CDR3 reads CASSGTPGYEQYF. CDR3 bases: TGTGCCAGTAGCGGGACCCCGGGGTACGAGCAGTACTTC.

The chain recombines TRBV19 with TRBJ2-3; 10 bases are shared with TRBD2. The CDR3 loop spans 17 amino acids. J lost 0 bases, V lost 3 bases, and 6 bases had no gene match. Germline V gene sequence: CDR1 LNHDA, CDR2 SQIVND (reference sequence). The CDR3 DNA sequence: TGTGCCAGTAGTATTTACCCTAGCGGGAGAAGCACAGATACGCAGTATTTT. Its translation: CASSIYPSGRSTDTQYF. Full variable domain (remainder filled in from reference TRBV19 and TRBJ2-3): DGGITQSPKYLFRKEGQNVTLSCEQNLNHDAMYWYRQDPGQGLRLIYYSQIVNDFQKGDIAEGYSVSREKKESFPLTVTSAQKNPTAFYLCASSIYPSGRSTDTQYFGPGTRLTVL.

This clone has just a few counts. V is TRBV5-1 and J is TRBJ1-1; D gene uncertain. The CDR3 totals 15 residues. V shed 7 bases and J shed 0 bases, with 16 bases lying between them. Germline assignment: CDR1 SGHRS and CDR2 YFSETQ. The CDR3 DNA follows: TGCGCCAGCTCAGTGTTGGGCAGCATGAACACTGAAGCTTTCTTT. Translation: CASSVLGSMNTEAFF.

The gene calls are TRBV12-5 and TRBJ1-2; tentative D call: TRBD1 (6 bases). The germline gives CDR1 LGHNT, CDR2 FRNRAP. CDR3 length equals 13 residues. The V gene lost 2 bases and the J gene lost 7 bases, with 11 bases spanning the gap. The CDR3 coding sequence is TGTGCTAGTGGTTTGACAGGGTCTGTTGGCTACACCTTC. It translates to CASGLTGSVGYTF.